Reported below is one T cell receptor beta chain. Its antigen is as yet unknown. The sample comes from a study of T cell repertoires in cytomegalovirus infection. Study in general: HLA-C-restricted CMV epitopes, recently identified, and well-studied HLA-B-restricted ones were used by the study. Shared public TCR beta signatures pointed to both CMV infection and a matching HLA type.

Germline V gene data show CDR1 as MNHEY and CDR2 as SVGEGT. This CDR3 is 15 amino acids long. With 4 bases removed from V and 0 bases from J, the gap between germline ends came to 10 bases. Points from the study as a whole: Ex vivo, HLA-C-restricted CMV-specific TCR beta clonotypes prevailed over the rest of the response. There were carriers of CMV plus the relevant HLA, and cumulative public TCR beta family frequency identified them.

TCRdb re-called the reads through MiXCR, storing one row per CDR3 protein. This sample has about 570,000 distinct CDR3 sequences, with approximately 40% found just once. Sample: cultured PBMCs, taken from culture after CMV antigen stimulation. This TCR came from a human donor in good health (CMV status not recorded). Some clones in this sample may be carry-over from other donors' samples. The chain carries TRBV6-2 or TRBV6-3 and TRBJ2-1; tentative D call: TRBD2 (6 bases). The CDR3 nucleotides read TGTGCCAGCAGTTCTAGCGACAGCTCCTACAATGAGCAGTTCTTC. Its protein is CASSSSDSSYNEQFF.